The next 29 T cell receptor beta chains were all read from a single sample in a study of blood T cell repertoires in COVID-19. TCRdb's copy holds only in-frame clones and misses some; the assay was immunoSEQ multiplex PCR. The repertoire holds under 300,000 clones, with 88% as singletons. Sequences were obtained from PBMCs or T cells enriched from blood (not recorded which). The receptors stem from a woman aged 60-70 years in a cohort exposed to, infected with or recovered from COVID-19 (not recorded which).

The chain has TRBV7-2 and TRBJ2-7; D perhaps matches TRBD1 (6 bases). The V gene lost 2 bases and the J gene lost 6 bases, with 11 bases spanning the gap. The CDR3 is 13 residues long. Germline assignment: CDR1 SGHTA and CDR2 FQGNSA. CDR3 DNA: TGTGCCAGCAGCTTAAACAGGGTTGGCGAGCAGTACTTC. It codes for CASSLNRVGEQYF. The full variable domain, with the rest looked up from reference TRBV7-2 and TRBJ2-7, is GAGVSQSPSNKVTEKGKDVELRCDPISGHTALYWYRQSLGQGLEFLIYFQGNSAPDKSGLPSDRFSAERTGGSVSTLTIQRTQQEDSAVYLCASSLNRVGEQYFGPGTRLTVT.

The V call is TRBV28, the J call TRBJ1-2, with TRBD1 as a possible D gene (5 bases). V lost 3 bases to trimming and J lost 7 bases, with 18 bases between them. The V gene's germline CDR1 is MDHEN and CDR2 SYDVKM. The CDR3 has 15 amino acids. CDR3 residues: CASSFPPGHPGGYTF. CDR3 bases: TGTGCCAGCAGTTTCCCTCCAGGGCACCCTGGTGGCTACACCTTC.

The chain has TRBV19 and TRBJ2-6, with 8 bases that match TRBD1. The CDR3 totals 20 residues. V lost 6 bases to trimming and J lost 0 bases; unmatched junction nucleotides: 16. Germline CDR1 LNHDA, CDR2 SQIVND (reference sequence). CDR3 amino acids: CASRHRNPGQAYSGANVLTF. CDR3 coding DNA: TGTGCCAGTAGGCACCGCAACCCGGGACAGGCGTACTCTGGGGCCAACGTCCTGACTTTC.

This chain links TRBV28 with TRBJ2-1; D possibly corresponds to TRBD2 (5 bases). Trimming removed 0 bases from V and 5 bases from J, with 11 bases in between. The CDR3 covers 15 residues. Germline CDR1 and CDR2: MDHEN and SYDVKM. CDR3 sequence (DNA): TGTGCCAGCAGTTTATGGGGGTGGAGGAACAATGAGCAGTTCTTC. Its translation: CASSLWGWRNNEQFF.

The chain links TRBV5-4 to TRBJ1-5; 10 positions match TRBD1. Losses at the gene ends were 4 bases for V and 6 bases for J; bases not matched to a gene: 7. CDR3 length: 15 residues. Germline V gives CDR1 SGHNT, CDR2 YYREEE (reference sequence). This chain's CDR3 is CASSLGTGAGQPQHF. DNA for the CDR3: TGTGCCAGCAGCCTCGGGACAGGGGCGGGTCAGCCCCAGCATTTT. Using reference TRBV5-4 and TRBJ1-5 for the parts outside the CDR3, the full variable domain is ETGVTQSPTHLIKTRGQQVTLRCSSQSGHNTVSWYQQALGQGPQFIFQYYREEENGRGNFPPRFSGLQFPNYSSELNVNALELDDSALYLCASSLGTGAGQPQHFGDGTRLSIL.

The CDR3 coding sequence is TGTGCCAGCAGTGAAAGTACAGACCCCCATGGCTACACCTTC. Protein sequence: CASSESTDPHGYTF. The V and J genes are TRBV2 and TRBJ1-2; D call uncertain. The CDR3 spans 14 residues. In germline, CDR1 is SNHLY, CDR2 FYNNEI. Deletions cut 2 bases from V and 6 bases from J, with 13 bases between.

This chain links TRBV25-1 with TRBJ1-6; no firm D call. Trimming took off 2 bases at V and 9 bases at J, with 8 bases between the two ends. This CDR3 has 13 residues. Germline V lookup: CDR1 MGHDK, CDR2 SYGVNS. This chain's CDR3 is CASSESNFSPLHF. CDR3 in DNA: TGTGCCAGCAGTGAAAGTAACTTTTCACCCCTCCACTTT.

A few counts support this clone. The V call is TRBV30, the J call TRBJ2-7; TRBD2 is a possible D gene (6 bases). This CDR3 is built from 16 residues. Looked up from germline, CDR1 is GTSNPN and CDR2 is SVGIG (reference sequence). V lost 5 bases to trimming and J lost 1 base, with 21 bases between them. CDR3: CAWLPRHTSPSYEQYF. CDR3 nucleotide sequence: TGTGCCTGGCTGCCTCGACATACTAGCCCATCCTACGAGCAGTACTTC.

The chain carries TRBV7-6 and TRBJ1-3; D remains ambiguous. In germline, CDR1 is SGHVS, CDR2 FNYEAQ. V gave up 6 bases and J gave up 0 bases, with 12 bases separating them. This CDR3 spans 15 amino acids. The CDR3, as DNA: TGTGCCAGCAGGCGAGGCCCGAGCTCTGGAAACACCATATATTTT. It codes for CASRRGPSSGNTIYF.

V gene TRBV10-3 combines with J gene TRBJ1-2; 9 nucleotides line up with TRBD1. The CDR3 covers 15 residues. J lost 2 bases, V lost 4 bases, and 5 bases had no gene match. In germline, CDR1 is ENHRY, CDR2 SYGVKD. DNA for the CDR3: TGTGCCATCAGTGTAGACAGGGGGGTAAACTATGGCTACACCTTC. It specifies CAISVDRGVNYGYTF.

This chain uses TRBV2 with TRBJ2-4; D uncertain. Germline V lookup: CDR1 SNHLY, CDR2 FYNNEI. This CDR3 spans 17 amino acids. Trimming removed 1 base from V and 0 bases from J, with 13 bases in between. The CDR3 DNA reads as TGTGCCAGCAGTGAAGAGACTGTGGGTCTAGCCAAAAACATTCAGTACTTC. Protein sequence: CASSEETVGLAKNIQYF.

In its sample, this clone was seen a few times. The chain couples TRBV18 to TRBJ2-1; possible D gene TRBD2, 5 bases. CDR1 and CDR2 (germline): KGHSH, LQKENI. This CDR3 contains 15 residues. Trimming stripped 6 bases from V and 5 bases from J, with 17 bases between. CDR3 loop: CASSTGLAGDNEQFF. The CDR3 nucleotides read TGTGCCAGCTCGACTGGGCTAGCCGGAGACAATGAGCAGTTCTTC.

The chain recombines TRBV5-1 with TRBJ2-1; the D gene is possibly TRBD2 (5 bases). V lost 4 bases to trimming and J lost 9 bases, with 11 bases between them. The germline gives CDR1 SGHRS, CDR2 YFSETQ. The CDR3 sequence is 12 residues long. This CDR3 is CASSGETSEQFF. The CDR3 DNA follows: TGCGCCAGCAGCGGGGAGACGAGTGAGCAGTTCTTC.

The chain couples TRBV28 to TRBJ1-1; a possible D gene is TRBD1 (5 bases). The CDR3 is made up of 14 amino acids. Germline V gene data show CDR1 as MDHEN and CDR2 as SYDVKM. Trimming removed 7 bases from V and 4 bases from J, with 16 bases in between. DNA of the CDR3: TGTGCCAGCACCCGAAGGGGAGGATTCACTGAAGCTTTCTTT. Translation gives CASTRRGGFTEAFF. The whole variable domain, filled in from reference TRBV28 and TRBJ1-1, reads DVKVTQSSRYLVKRTGEKVFLECVQDMDHENMFWYRQDPGLGLRLIYFSYDVKMKEKGDIPEGYSVSREKKERFSLILESASTNQTSMYLCASTRRGGFTEAFFGQGTRLTVV.

V gene TRBV13 combines with J gene TRBJ2-2; 13 bases fit TRBD2. The CDR3 consists of 16 residues. Germline V gene lookup returns CDR1 PRHDT and CDR2 FYEKMQ (reference sequence). V lost 5 bases, J lost 7 bases, and 7 bases stayed unmatched. The CDR3, as DNA: TGTGCCAGCAGCCTTGGACTAGCGGGAGCGGGCGGGGAGCTGTTTTTT. Its protein product is CASSLGLAGAGGELFF.

The rearrangement links TRBV6-5 to TRBJ1-2; 8 bases are a match to TRBD1. CDR1 MNHEY and CDR2 SVGAGI come from the germline V gene. The CDR3 sequence is 14 residues long. The V and J ends lost 6 bases and 3 bases, in that order; junction bases with no gene match: 6. The CDR3 DNA follows: TGTGCCAGCAGGGTCTCGACAGGGGACTATGGCTACACCTTC. Its translation: CASRVSTGDYGYTF.

This sequence joins TRBV18 and TRBJ2-7, with 7 bases matching TRBD2. This CDR3 spans 15 amino acids. After removal of 2 bases from V and 6 bases from J, the junction contained 10 bases not matched to a gene. The germline CDR1 and CDR2 sequences are KGHSH and LQKENI. The CDR3 spells CASSPGAGVAAEQYF. For the CDR3, the DNA is TGTGCCAGCTCACCAGGGGCGGGAGTAGCCGCCGAGCAGTACTTC. Filled out from reference TRBV18 and TRBJ2-7, the complete variable domain reads NAGVMQNPRHLVRRRGQEARLRCSPMKGHSHVYWYRQLPEEGLKFMVYLQKENIIDESGMPKERFSAEFPKEGPSILRIQQVVRGDSAAYFCASSPGAGVAAEQYFGPGTRLTVT.

The genes are TRBV5-4 and TRBJ2-7, with 11 bases lining up with TRBD2. The CDR3 is 14 amino acids. Germline V gene data show CDR1 as SGHNT and CDR2 as YYREEE (reference sequence). V gave up 1 base and J gave up 5 bases; unmatched junction bases: 2. CDR3 sequence reads: CASSLLAGGHEQYF. CDR3 DNA sequence: TGTGCCAGCAGCTTGTTAGCGGGAGGGCACGAGCAGTACTTC.

The CDR3 loop reads CASSPGQTYSNQPQHF. In DNA, the CDR3 is TGTGCCAGCTCACCGGGACAGACTTATAGCAATCAGCCCCAGCATTTT. V is TRBV18 and J is TRBJ1-5, with 7 bases aligning to TRBD1. CDR3 length: 16 residues. CDR1 KGHSH and CDR2 LQKENI come from the germline V gene. V was pared by 3 bases and J by 0 bases, with 5 bases of the junction left unmatched.

In its sample, this clone was seen a few times. This rearrangement joins TRBV6-5 to TRBJ1-5, with 9 nucleotides matching TRBD1. V was clipped by 4 bases and J by 4 bases; unmatched bases: 2. The CDR3 extends over 14 amino acids. Germline V gene data show CDR1 as MNHEY and CDR2 as SVGAGI. The CDR3 sequence: CASSSGQGNQPQHF. The CDR3 DNA follows: TGTGCCAGCAGTTCGGGACAGGGAAATCAGCCCCAGCATTTT.

The chain carries TRBV7-9 and TRBJ1-6; 9 bases align to TRBD1. The V segment lost 5 bases and the J segment 7 bases; nucleotides outside the gene matches: 9. Germline V lookup: CDR1 SEHNR, CDR2 FQNEAQ (reference sequence). This CDR3 is built from 16 residues. The CDR3, as DNA: TGTGCCAGCAGCATACCCGGGACAGGGACAAATTCACCCCTCCACTTT. It codes for CASSIPGTGTNSPLHF.

The rearrangement joins TRBV13 to TRBJ2-5; 7 bases are shared with TRBD1. V was pared by 2 bases and J by 3 bases, with 9 bases of the junction left unmatched. Germline V gene sequence: CDR1 PRHDT, CDR2 FYEKMQ (reference sequence). The CDR3 has 16 residues. CDR3 region: CASSLQHRDREETQYF. The CDR3 DNA is TGTGCCAGCAGCTTACAACACCGGGACAGAGAAGAGACCCAGTACTTC.

This clone has a handful of counts. The chain's CDR3 is CASSQGVKGNQPQHF. The DNA for the CDR3 is TGTGCCAGCAGTCAGGGGGTTAAAGGTAATCAGCCCCAGCATTTT. The chain employs TRBV27 and TRBJ1-5, with 7 bases aligning to TRBD1. This CDR3 has 15 residues. With 5 bases clipped from V and 4 bases from J, the junction kept 8 bases outside the gene matches. Germline V lookup: CDR1 MNHEY, CDR2 SMNVEV (reference sequence).

This clone has only a few counts. The chain combines TRBV3-1 (or the pseudogene TRBV3-2) with TRBJ2-7; 7 bases line up with TRBD2. The CDR3 loop spans 12 amino acids. Germline CDR1 and CDR2: LGHDT and YNNKEL (reference sequence). The trim removed 4 bases at V and 3 bases at J, leaving 0 bases unmatched. DNA for the CDR3: TGTGCCAGCAGCCTAGCGGGCTACGAGCAGTACTTC. Translated: CASSLAGYEQYF.

A remark on this clone: A much larger clone is a single base away; this may be a read error. The same CDR3 arises from other DNA sequences in this sample as well. The gene calls are TRBV5-6 and TRBJ2-7; D may be TRBD1 (6 bases). CDR3 length: 12 residues. V dropped 4 bases and J dropped 3 bases, with 8 bases sitting between them. The germline gives CDR1 SGHDT, CDR2 YYEEEE. CDR3 nucleotide sequence: TGTGCCAGCAGCCTAGGGGGCTACGAGCAGTACTTC. Protein: CASSLGGYEQYF.

This clone came up a few times. This chain uses TRBV18 with TRBJ2-3, with D hard to call. The CDR3 sequence is 12 residues long. Trimming left V 4 bases short and J 6 bases short, with 8 bases between. Looked up from germline, CDR1 is KGHSH and CDR2 is LQKENI. Here the CDR3 DNA reads TGTGCCAGCTCACACGGGTCCGATACGCAGTATTTT. It encodes CASSHGSDTQYF.

The chain recombines TRBV28 with TRBJ1-6; possible D gene TRBD1, 5 bases. This CDR3 has 15 residues. V was shortened by 6 bases and J by 2 bases, with 11 bases between the two germline ends. The germline CDR1 and CDR2 sequences are MDHEN and SYDVKM. CDR3 DNA: TGTGCCAGCAGCCAGGGTTCAGCCTATAATTCACCCCTCCACTTT. The encoded protein is CASSQGSAYNSPLHF.

The V call is TRBV28, the J call TRBJ2-7; 7 positions agree with TRBD1. From germline, CDR1 is MDHEN and CDR2 SYDVKM. The CDR3 length is 15 residues. Losses at the gene ends were 5 bases for V and 5 bases for J; bases not matched to a gene: 12. The DNA for the CDR3 is TGTGCCAGCAGTGTAGGGGGCCCGAGGAGCGACGAGCAGTACTTC. Its protein product is CASSVGGPRSDEQYF.

This chain connects TRBV6-2 or TRBV6-3 to TRBJ2-3, with 8 bases that match TRBD1. The V gene's germline CDR1 is MNHEY and CDR2 SVGEGT. V shed 0 bases, J shed 3 bases, and the junction held 11 bases outside the gene matches. CDR3 length: 18 residues. The CDR3 is CASSYSIRRTGSTDTQYF. CDR3 nucleotide sequence: TGTGCCAGCAGTTACTCGATCAGACGGACAGGGTCTACAGATACGCAGTATTTT.